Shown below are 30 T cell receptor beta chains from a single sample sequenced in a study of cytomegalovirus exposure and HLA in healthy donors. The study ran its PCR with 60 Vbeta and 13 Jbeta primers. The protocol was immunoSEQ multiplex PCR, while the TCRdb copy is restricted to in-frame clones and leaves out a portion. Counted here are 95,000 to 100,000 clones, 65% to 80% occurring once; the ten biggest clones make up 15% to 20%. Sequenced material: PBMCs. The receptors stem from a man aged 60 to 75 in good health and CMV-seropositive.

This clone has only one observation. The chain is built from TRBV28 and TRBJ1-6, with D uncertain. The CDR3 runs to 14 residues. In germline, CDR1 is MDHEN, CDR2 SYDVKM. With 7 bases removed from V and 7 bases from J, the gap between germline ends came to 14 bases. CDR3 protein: CASTKVLRNSPLHF. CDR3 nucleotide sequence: TGTGCCAGCACGAAAGTCTTGCGCAATTCACCCCTCCACTTT.

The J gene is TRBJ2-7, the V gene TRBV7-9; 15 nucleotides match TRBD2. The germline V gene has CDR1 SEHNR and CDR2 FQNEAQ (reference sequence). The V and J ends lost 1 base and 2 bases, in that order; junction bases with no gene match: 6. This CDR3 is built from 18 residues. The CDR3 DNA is TGTGCCAGCAGCTTAGTACGAGGGACTAGCGGGGGGACCTACGAGCAGTACTTC. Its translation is CASSLVRGTSGGTYEQYF. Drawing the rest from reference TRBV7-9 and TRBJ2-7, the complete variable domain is DTGVSQNPRHKITKRGQNVTFRCDPISEHNRLYWYRQTLGQGPEFLTYFQNEAQLEKSRLLSDRFSAERPKGSFSTLEIQRTEQGDSAMYLCASSLVRGTSGGTYEQYFGPGTRLTVT.

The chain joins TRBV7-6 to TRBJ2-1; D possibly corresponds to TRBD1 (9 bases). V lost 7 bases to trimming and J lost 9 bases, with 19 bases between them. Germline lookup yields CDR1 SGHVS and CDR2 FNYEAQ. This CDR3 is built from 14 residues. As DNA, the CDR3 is TGTGCCAGCACCGGCCGGGAGGGACAGGGTGAGCAGTTCTTC. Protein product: CASTGREGQGEQFF.

The CDR3 DNA reads as TGTGCCAGTAGTATTTCGTATACAGGGAACTACAATGAGCAGTTCTTC. This gives the protein CASSISYTGNYNEQFF. The chain carries TRBV19 and TRBJ2-1; TRBD1 might be the D (6 bases). The CDR3 extends over 16 amino acids. Germline values: CDR1 LNHDA, CDR2 SQIVND (reference sequence). Trimming left V 3 bases short and J 3 bases short, with 15 bases between.

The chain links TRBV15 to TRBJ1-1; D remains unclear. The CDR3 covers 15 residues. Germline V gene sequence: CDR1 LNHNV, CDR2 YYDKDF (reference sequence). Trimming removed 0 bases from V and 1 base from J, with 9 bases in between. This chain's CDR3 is CATSRDILPNTEAFF. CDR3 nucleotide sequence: TGTGCCACCAGCAGAGATATTCTCCCGAACACTGAAGCTTTCTTT.

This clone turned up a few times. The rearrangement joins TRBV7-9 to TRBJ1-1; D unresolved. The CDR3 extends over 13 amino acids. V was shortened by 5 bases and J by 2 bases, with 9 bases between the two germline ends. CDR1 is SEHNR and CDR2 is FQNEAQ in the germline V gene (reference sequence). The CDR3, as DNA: TGTGCCAGCAGCCGAGCTATCAACACTGAAGCTTTCTTT. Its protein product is CASSRAINTEAFF.

CDR3 region: CASRSQGNSNQPQHF. The CDR3 DNA reads TGTGCCAGTAGATCGCAGGGCAATAGCAATCAGCCCCAGCATTTT. The V and J genes are TRBV19 and TRBJ1-5, with D perhaps TRBD1 (5 bases). This CDR3 region has 15 residues. The V and J ends lost 6 bases and 0 bases respectively, with 12 bases between them. CDR1 is LNHDA, CDR2 SQIVND, per germline (reference sequence). The entire variable domain, with the rest obtained from reference TRBV19 and TRBJ1-5, is as follows: DGGITQSPKYLFRKEGQNVTLSCEQNLNHDAMYWYRQDPGQGLRLIYYSQIVNDFQKGDIAEGYSVSREKKESFPLTVTSAQKNPTAFYLCASRSQGNSNQPQHFGDGTRLSIL.

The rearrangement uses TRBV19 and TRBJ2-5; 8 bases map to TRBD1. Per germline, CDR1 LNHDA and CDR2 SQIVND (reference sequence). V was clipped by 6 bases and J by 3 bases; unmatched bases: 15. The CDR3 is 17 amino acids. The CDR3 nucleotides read TGTGCCAGTAGCCCATTGTCGACCGGGACAGGAGAAGAGACCCAGTACTTC. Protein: CASSPLSTGTGEETQYF.

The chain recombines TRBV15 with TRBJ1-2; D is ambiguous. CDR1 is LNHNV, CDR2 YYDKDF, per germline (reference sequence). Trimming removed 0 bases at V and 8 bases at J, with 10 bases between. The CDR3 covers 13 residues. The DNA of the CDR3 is TGTGCCACCAGCAGAGATCAGTCGTTGGGCTACACCTTC. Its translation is CATSRDQSLGYTF. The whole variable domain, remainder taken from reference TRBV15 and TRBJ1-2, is DAMVIQNPRYQVTQFGKPVTLSCSQTLNHNVMYWYQQKSSQAPKLLFHYYDKDFNNEADTPDNFQSRRPNTSFCFLDIRSPGLGDTAMYLCATSRDQSLGYTFGSGTRLTVV.

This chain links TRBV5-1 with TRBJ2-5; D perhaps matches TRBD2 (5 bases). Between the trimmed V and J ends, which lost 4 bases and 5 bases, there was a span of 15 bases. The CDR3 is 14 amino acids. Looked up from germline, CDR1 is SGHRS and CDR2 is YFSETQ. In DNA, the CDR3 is TGCGCCAGCAGCCCTGATTCGGGGTCGGAGACCCAGTACTTC. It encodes CASSPDSGSETQYF.

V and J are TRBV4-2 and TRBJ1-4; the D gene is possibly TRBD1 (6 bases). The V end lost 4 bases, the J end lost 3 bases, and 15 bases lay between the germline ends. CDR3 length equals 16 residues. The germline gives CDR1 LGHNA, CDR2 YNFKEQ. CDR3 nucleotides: TGTGCCAGCAGCCCGCTGACAGGTTCGGCTAATGAAAAACTGTTTTTT. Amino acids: CASSPLTGSANEKLFF.

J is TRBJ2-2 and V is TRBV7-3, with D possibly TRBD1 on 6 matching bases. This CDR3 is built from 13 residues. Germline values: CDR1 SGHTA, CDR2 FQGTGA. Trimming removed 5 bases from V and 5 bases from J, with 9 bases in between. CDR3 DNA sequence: TGTGCCAGCAGCAACACAGGGACCGGGGAGCTGTTTTTT. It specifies CASSNTGTGELFF.

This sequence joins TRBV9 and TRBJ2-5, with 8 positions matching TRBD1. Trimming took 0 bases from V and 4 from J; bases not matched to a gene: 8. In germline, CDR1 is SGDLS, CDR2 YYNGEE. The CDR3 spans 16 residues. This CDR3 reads CASSVGQGARRETQYF. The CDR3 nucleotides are TGTGCCAGCAGCGTAGGTCAGGGGGCGAGACGAGAGACCCAGTACTTC.

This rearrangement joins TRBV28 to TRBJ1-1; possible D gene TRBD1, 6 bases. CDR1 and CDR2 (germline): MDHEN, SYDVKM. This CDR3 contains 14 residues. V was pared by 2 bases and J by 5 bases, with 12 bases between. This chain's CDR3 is CASSLGGAGTEAFF. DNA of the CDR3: TGTGCCAGCAGTTTAGGGGGGGCAGGGACTGAAGCTTTCTTT. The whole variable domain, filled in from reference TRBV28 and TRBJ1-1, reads DVKVTQSSRYLVKRTGEKVFLECVQDMDHENMFWYRQDPGLGLRLIYFSYDVKMKEKGDIPEGYSVSREKKERFSLILESASTNQTSMYLCASSLGGAGTEAFFGQGTRLTVV.

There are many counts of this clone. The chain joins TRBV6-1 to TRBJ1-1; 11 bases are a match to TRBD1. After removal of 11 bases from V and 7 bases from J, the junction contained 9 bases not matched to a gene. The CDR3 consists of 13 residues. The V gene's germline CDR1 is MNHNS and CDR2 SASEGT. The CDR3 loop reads CAAGRTGGIEAFF. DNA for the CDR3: TGTGCCGCGGGTAGGACAGGGGGCATTGAAGCTTTCTTT.

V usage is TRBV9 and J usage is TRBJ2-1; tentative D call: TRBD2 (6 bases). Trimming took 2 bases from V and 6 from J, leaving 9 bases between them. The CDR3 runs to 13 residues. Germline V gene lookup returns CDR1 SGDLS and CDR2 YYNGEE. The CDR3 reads CASSVRGSNEQFF. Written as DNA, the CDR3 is TGTGCCAGCAGCGTCCGGGGGTCCAATGAGCAGTTCTTC.

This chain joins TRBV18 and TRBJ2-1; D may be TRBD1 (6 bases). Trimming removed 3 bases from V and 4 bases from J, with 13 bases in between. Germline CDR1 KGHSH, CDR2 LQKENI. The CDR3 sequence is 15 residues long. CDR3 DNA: TGTGCCAGCTCACCGACGGACAGTTCTTACAATGAGCAGTTCTTC. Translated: CASSPTDSSYNEQFF.

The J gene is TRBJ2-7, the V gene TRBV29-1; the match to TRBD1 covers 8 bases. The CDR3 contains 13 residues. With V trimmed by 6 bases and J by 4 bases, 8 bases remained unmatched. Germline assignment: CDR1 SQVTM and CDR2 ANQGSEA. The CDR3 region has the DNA TGCAGCGTCGAAACAGGGGGGCCGTACGAGCAGTACTTC. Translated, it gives CSVETGGPYEQYF.

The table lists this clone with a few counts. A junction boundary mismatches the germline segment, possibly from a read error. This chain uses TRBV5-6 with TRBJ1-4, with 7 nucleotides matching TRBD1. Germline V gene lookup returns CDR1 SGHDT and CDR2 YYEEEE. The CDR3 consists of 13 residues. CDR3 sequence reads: CASRLGQSGKLFF. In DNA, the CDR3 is TGTGCCAGCAGGTTGGGACAGTCCGGAAAACTGTTTTTT.

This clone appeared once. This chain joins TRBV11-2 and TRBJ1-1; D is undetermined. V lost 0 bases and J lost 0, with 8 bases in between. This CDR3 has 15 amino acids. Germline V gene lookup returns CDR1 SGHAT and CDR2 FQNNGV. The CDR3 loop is CASSLERWLNTEAFF. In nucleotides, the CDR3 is TGTGCCAGCAGCTTAGAAAGATGGCTGAACACTGAAGCTTTCTTT.

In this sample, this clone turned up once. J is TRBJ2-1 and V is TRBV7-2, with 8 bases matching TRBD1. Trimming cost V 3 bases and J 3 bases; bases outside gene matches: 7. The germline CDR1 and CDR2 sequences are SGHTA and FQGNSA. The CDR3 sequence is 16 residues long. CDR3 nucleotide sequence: TGTGCCAGCAGCTTGACGCCAGGGGGCGGCTACAATGAGCAGTTCTTC. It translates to CASSLTPGGGYNEQFF.

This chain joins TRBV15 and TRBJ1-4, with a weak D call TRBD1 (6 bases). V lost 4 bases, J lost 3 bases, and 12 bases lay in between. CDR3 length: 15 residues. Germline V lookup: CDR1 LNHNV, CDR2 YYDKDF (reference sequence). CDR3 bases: TGTGCCACCAGCACAGGGGACACCTCTAATGAAAAACTGTTTTTT. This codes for CATSTGDTSNEKLFF.

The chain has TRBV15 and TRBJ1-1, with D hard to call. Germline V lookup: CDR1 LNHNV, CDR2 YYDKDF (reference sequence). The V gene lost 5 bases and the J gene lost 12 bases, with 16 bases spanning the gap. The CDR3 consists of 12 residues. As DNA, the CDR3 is TGTGCCACCAGCTCCCAGGCCACAAAAACTTTCTTT. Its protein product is CATSSQATKTFF.

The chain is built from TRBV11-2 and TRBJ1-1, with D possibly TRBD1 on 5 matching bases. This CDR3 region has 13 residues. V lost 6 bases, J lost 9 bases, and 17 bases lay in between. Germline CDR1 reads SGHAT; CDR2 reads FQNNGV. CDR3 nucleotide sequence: TGTGCCAGCAGAAACCCCGGGGAGGGGCAAGCTTTCTTT. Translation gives CASRNPGEGQAFF.

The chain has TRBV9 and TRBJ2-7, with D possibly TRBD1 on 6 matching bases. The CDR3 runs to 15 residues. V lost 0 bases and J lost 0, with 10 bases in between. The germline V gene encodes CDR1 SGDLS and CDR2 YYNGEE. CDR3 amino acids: CASSVAGTSSYEQYF. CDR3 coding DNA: TGTGCCAGCAGCGTAGCCGGGACAAGCTCCTACGAGCAGTACTTC.

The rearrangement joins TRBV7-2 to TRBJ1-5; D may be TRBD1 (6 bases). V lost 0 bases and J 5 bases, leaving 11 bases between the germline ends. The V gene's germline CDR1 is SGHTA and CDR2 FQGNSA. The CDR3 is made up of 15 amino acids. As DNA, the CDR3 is TGTGCCAGCAGCTTAGCTCGACAGGCCCATCAGCCCCAGCATTTT. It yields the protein CASSLARQAHQPQHF.

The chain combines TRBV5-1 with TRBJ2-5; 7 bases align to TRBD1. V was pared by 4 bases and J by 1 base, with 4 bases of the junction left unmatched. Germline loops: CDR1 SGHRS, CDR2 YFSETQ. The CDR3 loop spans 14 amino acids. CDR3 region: CASSPGTVQETQYF. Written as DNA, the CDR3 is TGCGCCAGCAGCCCCGGGACAGTCCAAGAGACCCAGTACTTC. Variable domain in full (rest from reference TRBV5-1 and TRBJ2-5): KAGVTQTPRYLIKTRGQQVTLSCSPISGHRSVSWYQQTPGQGLQFLFEYFSETQRNKGNFPGRFSGRQFSNSRSEMNVSTLELGDSALYLCASSPGTVQETQYFGPGTRLLVL.

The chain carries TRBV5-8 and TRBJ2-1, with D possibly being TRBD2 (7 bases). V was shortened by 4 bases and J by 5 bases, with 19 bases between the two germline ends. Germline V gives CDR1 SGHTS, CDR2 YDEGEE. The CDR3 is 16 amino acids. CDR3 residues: CASSPTGRGPDNEQFF. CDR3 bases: TGTGCCAGCAGCCCCACGGGGCGGGGGCCGGACAATGAGCAGTTCTTC. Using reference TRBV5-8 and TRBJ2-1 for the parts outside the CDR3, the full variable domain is EAGVTQSPTHLIKTRGQQATLRCSPISGHTSVYWYQQALGLGLQFLLWYDEGEERNRGNFPPRFSGRQFPNYSSELNVNALELEDSALYLCASSPTGRGPDNEQFFGPGTRLTVL.

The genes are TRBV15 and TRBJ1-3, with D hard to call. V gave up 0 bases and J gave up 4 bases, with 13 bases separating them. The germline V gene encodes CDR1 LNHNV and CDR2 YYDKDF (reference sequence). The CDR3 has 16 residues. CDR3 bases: TGTGCCACCAGCAGAGATGTGACGGGTTCAGGAAACACCATATATTTT. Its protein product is CATSRDVTGSGNTIYF.

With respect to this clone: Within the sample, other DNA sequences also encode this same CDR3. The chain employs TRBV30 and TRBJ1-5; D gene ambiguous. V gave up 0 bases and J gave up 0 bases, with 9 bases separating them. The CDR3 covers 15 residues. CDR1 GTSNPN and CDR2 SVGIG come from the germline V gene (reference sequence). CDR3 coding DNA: TGTGCCTGGAGTGTACTAGGAGGTAGCAATCAGCCCCAGCATTTT. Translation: CAWSVLGGSNQPQHF.